The clone carrying this TCR beta chain was counted at least ten times. Its specificity is unknown. A single record per CDR3 protein comes from TCRdb applying MiXCR to the 5' RACE reads. The sample yields fewer than 250,000 distinct CDR3 sequences, around 10% seen once. The sample is drawn from a study of identical twins. This CDR3 contains 15 residues. V lost 1 base and J 0 bases, leaving 7 bases between the germline ends. The germline gives CDR1 SGHRS, CDR2 YFSETQ. Whole-study findings and limits: Excess sharing between twins was weaker in beta out-of-frame sequences.

The TCR comes from a woman under 30 in good health. Sequenced material: memory (CD45RO+) T cells sorted from blood. The chain employs TRBV5-1 and TRBJ2-2; D possibly matches TRBD1 or TRBD2 (5 bases each). In nucleotides, the CDR3 is TGCGCCAGCAGCTTGCGGGGACCGAACACCGGGGAGCTGTTTTTT. As protein: CASSLRGPNTGELFF.